Included here is one T cell receptor (beta chain) sequence, with context. The antigen is undetermined. Germline CDR1 MDHEN, CDR2 SYDVKM. The length of the CDR3 is 16 residues. V dropped 2 bases and J dropped 0 bases, with 12 bases sitting between them. This record comes from a study of T cell responses to AZD1222 COVID-19 vaccine. General observations from the study: Most donors were white British and more were female, and clonal diversity was possibly underestimated. Seropositive status at baseline applied to only a handful of AZD1222 recipients.

TCRdb's table, derived via immunoSEQ multiplex PCR, lists solely in-frame clones and lacks some. The table lists about 130,000 clones, 88% of them singletons. The rearrangement joins TRBV28 to TRBJ2-3, with D perhaps given as TRBD1 or TRBD2 (6 bases each). The source material was peripheral blood, sampled on day 0 of MenACWY control vaccination. This TCR came from an adult in good health. This CDR3 reads CASSLMGGMSTDTQYF. CDR3 in DNA: TGTGCCAGCAGTTTAATGGGGGGCATGAGCACAGATACGCAGTATTTT.